This passage covers 28 T cell receptor beta chains from one sample sequenced in a study of blood T cells in healthy people across ages. A second about 7 to 12 cycle PCR used barcoded and J-beta primers. TCRdb redid the calling of the 5' RACE reads with MiXCR, one entry per CDR3 protein. The table records 650,000 to 1,000,000 distinct CDR3 sequences, about 36% of them present only once. Sequences were obtained from blood. Receptor source: a man aged 18 to 29 in good health.

This clonotype has a handful of counts. The V gene is TRBV15, the J gene TRBJ2-1; D may be TRBD1 (6 bases). CDR3 size: 16 residues. The germline V gene has CDR1 LNHNV and CDR2 YYDKDF (reference sequence). The V end lost 2 bases, the J end lost 10 bases, and 21 bases lay between the germline ends. The CDR3 DNA follows: TGTGCCACCAGCAGAAGGTTGACAGGAGGCCTTGTGGAGCAGTTCTTC. The encoded protein is CATSRRLTGGLVEQFF.

This clonotype was counted only a few times. J is TRBJ1-4 and V is TRBV5-1; no definite D call. Looked up from germline, CDR1 is SGHRS and CDR2 is YFSETQ. Trimming cost V 0 bases and J 7 bases, with 4 bases left between them. The CDR3 has 12 amino acids. As DNA, the CDR3 is TGCGCCAGCAGCTTGGATAGTGAAAAACTGTTTTTT. It translates to CASSLDSEKLFF.

This clonotype was seen more than once but under ten times. The V call is TRBV7-9, the J call TRBJ2-1, with TRBD1 matching over 9 bases. Trimming at V came to 7 bases and at J to 9 bases, leaving 13 bases not matched to a gene. Germline values: CDR1 SEHNR, CDR2 FQNEAQ (reference sequence). The length of the CDR3 is 15 residues. CDR3 amino acids: CASNKQTGGSSEQFF. Written as DNA, the CDR3 is TGTGCCAGCAACAAACAGACAGGGGGTTCAAGTGAGCAGTTCTTC.

A few counts support this clonotype. The gene calls are TRBV20-1 and TRBJ2-1, with 12 bases that match TRBD2. Germline CDR1 reads DFQATT; CDR2 reads SNEGSKA (reference sequence). The CDR3 loop spans 16 amino acids. The V gene end was trimmed by 2 bases and the J gene end by 8 bases; junction bases not matched to a gene: 10. The CDR3 DNA reads TGCAGTGCTAGAATGGCTAGCGGGGGGGGGTACGATGAGCAGTTCTTC. This encodes CSARMASGGGYDEQFF.

The chain uses TRBV6-6 and TRBJ2-3, with D possibly TRBD2 on 5 matching bases. Trimming cost V 8 bases and J 6 bases, with 18 bases left between them. The germline CDR1 and CDR2 sequences are MNHNY and SVGAGI (reference sequence). This CDR3 region has 14 residues. The CDR3 DNA reads TGTGCCAGCTCAACGGGGTCCAAAGTGGATACGCAGTATTTT. Protein sequence: CASSTGSKVDTQYF.

Notes on this clonotype: The germline gene is not matched at one end of the junction; a read error may be the cause. V is TRBV29-1 and J is TRBJ2-3, with 11 bases aligning to TRBD2. CDR1 SQVTM and CDR2 ANQGSEA come from the germline V gene. This CDR3 region has 14 residues. This CDR3 is CSVAGTSGTDTQYF. For the CDR3, the DNA is TGCAGCGTGGCCGGGACTAGCGGCACAGACACGCAGTATTTT.

Only one count was recorded for this clonotype. The chain employs TRBV3-1 and TRBJ1-1, with 8 bases identical to TRBD1. Germline V lookup: CDR1 LGHDT, CDR2 YNNKEL (reference sequence). J lost 6 bases, V lost 3 bases, and 9 bases had no gene match. CDR3 length equals 15 residues. CDR3 residues: CASSHGTIQGAEAFF. The CDR3 nucleotides read TGTGCCAGCAGCCACGGCACTATACAGGGGGCTGAAGCTTTCTTT. The full variable domain, in which reference TRBV3-1 and TRBJ1-1 provide the parts outside the CDR3, is DTAVSQTPKYLVTQMGNDKSIKCEQNLGHDTMYWYKQDSKKFLKIMFSYNNKELIINETVPNRFSPKSPDKAHLNLHINSLELGDSAVYFCASSHGTIQGAEAFFGQGTRLTVV.

Concerning this clonotype itself: Mismatch with germline at one junction end may stem from a read error. J is TRBJ2-1 and V is TRBV18, with 7 nucleotides matching TRBD2. In germline, CDR1 is KGHSH, CDR2 LQKENI. The CDR3 has 18 residues. CDR3 nucleotides: TGTGCCCGCTCACCAGTTGGTACAGCGGGGAGCTCCTACAATGAGCAGTTCTTC. It codes for CARSPVGTAGSSYNEQFF.

This sequence joins TRBV28 and TRBJ2-3; 8 nucleotides line up with TRBD2. Germline assignment: CDR1 MDHEN and CDR2 SYDVKM. Unmatched junction bases numbered 9, after V lost 7 bases and J lost 6 bases. This CDR3 region has 14 residues. CDR3 sequence (DNA): TGTGCCAGCATCGGGGGGGCGGAATACGATACGCAGTATTTT. Its protein product is CASIGGAEYDTQYF.

This clonotype was recorded many times. This chain uses TRBV7-2 with TRBJ1-2; no clear D. The CDR3 length is 12 residues. Trimming cost V 5 bases and J 1 base, with 5 bases left between them. Germline loops: CDR1 SGHTA, CDR2 FQGNSA. CDR3 residues: CASSPSNYGYTF. The CDR3, as DNA: TGTGCCAGCAGCCCCAGTAACTATGGCTACACCTTC.

This clonotype was counted at least ten times. The rearrangement joins TRBV9 to TRBJ2-3; TRBD1 aligns across 9 bases. Germline V gene data show CDR1 as SGDLS and CDR2 as YYNGEE. After removal of 3 bases from V and 2 bases from J, the junction contained 7 bases not matched to a gene. CDR3 size: 16 residues. The CDR3 spells CASSAPRDRVTDTQYF. For the CDR3, the DNA is TGTGCCAGCAGCGCCCCTCGGGACAGGGTCACAGATACGCAGTATTTT.

This clonotype was seen more than once but under ten times. V gene TRBV14 combines with J gene TRBJ2-7; a weak D match, TRBD1 (5 bases). Per germline, CDR1 SGHDN and CDR2 FVKESK. The CDR3 is 14 residues long. V was clipped by 4 bases and J by 3 bases, with 13 bases between them. The CDR3 loop reads CASSPYQGSYEQYF. The CDR3 DNA reads as TGTGCCAGCAGCCCCTATCAGGGTAGCTACGAGCAGTACTTC.

The V and J genes are TRBV14 and TRBJ2-1, with D uncertain. CDR3 length: 15 residues. The ends were cut back, 1 base at V and 10 bases at J, with 17 bases in the middle. Germline CDR1 SGHDN, CDR2 FVKESK. CDR3 DNA: TGTGCCAGCAGCCAAGGGGCAGGCCGACCTTACGAGCAGTTCTTC. Its protein product is CASSQGAGRPYEQFF.

Worth noting for this clonotype: This could be a read error, since a much larger clone is one nucleotide away. The chain is built from TRBV7-9 and TRBJ2-1, with D unresolved. CDR3 length equals 12 residues. Germline V gene sequence: CDR1 SEHNR, CDR2 FQNEAQ (reference sequence). CDR3 coding DNA: TGTTCCAGCAGCCTAACCTACAATGAGCAGTTCTTC. It yields the protein CSSSLTYNEQFF. Variable domain in full (rest from reference TRBV7-9 and TRBJ2-1): DTGVSQNPRHKITKRGQNVTFRCDPISEHNRLYWYRQTLGQGPEFLTYFQNEAQLEKSRLLSDRFSAERPKGSFSTLEIQRTEQGDSAMYLCSSSLTYNEQFFGPGTRLTVL.

The chain's CDR3 is CSARGRQPIYEQYF. CDR3 nucleotide sequence: TGCAGTGCTAGAGGACGACAACCGATCTACGAGCAGTACTTC. The rearrangement uses TRBV20-1 and TRBJ2-4; no reliable D call. The better agreement between TRBJ2-7 and the DNA end casts doubt on the J call. This CDR3 has 14 amino acids. Germline lookup yields CDR1 DFQATT and CDR2 SNEGSKA (reference sequence).

The chain couples TRBV5-1 to TRBJ1-2; D uncertain. CDR1 and CDR2 from the germline V gene are SGHRS and YFSETQ. V was shortened by 4 bases and J by 6 bases, with 13 bases between the two germline ends. The CDR3 runs to 13 residues. The CDR3 coding sequence is TGCGCCAGCAGCGTCAGCCCCGAGGATGGCTACACCTTC. Translating gives CASSVSPEDGYTF.

This clonotype was counted only a few times. The chain has TRBV5-6 and TRBJ2-3; D gene uncertain. Between the trimmed V and J ends, which lost 1 base and 7 bases, there was a span of 19 bases. Germline CDR1 SGHDT, CDR2 YYEEEE. The CDR3 length is 16 residues. CDR3 nucleotides: TGTGCCAGCAGCTTGTTGGGTGCTGGCGGCGATCATACGCAGTATTTT. It specifies CASSLLGAGGDHTQYF. The complete variable domain, with remaining parts taken from reference TRBV5-6 and TRBJ2-3, reads DAGVTQSPTHLIKTRGQQVTLRCSPKSGHDTVSWYQQALGQGPQFIFQYYEEEERQRGNFPDRFSGHQFPNYSSELNVNALLLGDSALYLCASSLLGAGGDHTQYFGPGTRLTVL.

This clonotype was counted a few times. The chain employs TRBV29-1 and TRBJ2-7; possibly TRBD1 for D (6 bases). Germline CDR1 and CDR2: SQVTM and ANQGSEA. CDR3 length: 12 amino acids. Trimming took off 7 bases at V and 4 bases at J, with 14 bases between the two ends. CDR3 DNA sequence: TGCAGCGCCGGACAGTGGGGATACGAGCAGTACTTC. It is translated as CSAGQWGYEQYF.

The chain employs TRBV5-1 and TRBJ2-1, with a weak D call TRBD2 (6 bases). CDR1 and CDR2 (germline): SGHRS, YFSETQ. The CDR3 is made up of 19 amino acids. Trimming left V 6 bases short and J 6 bases short, with 31 bases between. In nucleotides, the CDR3 is TGCGCCAGCACCTCCTTTCGGGGCGGGGAGGCGACCAACTTCAATGAGCAGTTCTTC. This encodes CASTSFRGGEATNFNEQFF.

The chain couples TRBV20-1 to TRBJ2-5, with D perhaps TRBD1 or TRBD2 (5 bases each). CDR3 length equals 13 residues. CDR1 is DFQATT and CDR2 is SNEGSKA in the germline V gene (reference sequence). V lost 3 bases and J lost 2, with 10 bases in between. This chain's CDR3 is CSASGDDQETQYF. CDR3 nucleotides: TGCAGTGCTAGCGGGGACGATCAAGAGACCCAGTACTTC.

The sample holds a few counts of this clonotype. Its ends do not fully match the called genes, so a read error is possible. The gene calls are TRBV30 and TRBJ1-5; TRBD1 might be the D (5 bases). The CDR3 loop spans 13 amino acids. Germline values: CDR1 GTSNPN, CDR2 SVGIG (reference sequence). As DNA, the CDR3 is TGTGCCTGGAGTCAGGGAAGCACTCAGCCCCAGCATTTT. Protein product: CAWSQGSTQPQHF.

This clonotype was counted only a few times. The V gene is TRBV9, the J gene TRBJ2-3; D possibly uses TRBD1 or TRBD2 (6 bases each). The CDR3 consists of 17 residues. Germline assignment: CDR1 SGDLS and CDR2 YYNGEE. The V and J ends lost 0 bases and 6 bases respectively, with 20 bases between them. The CDR3 DNA reads TGTGCCAGCAGCGTAGTAGGCACAGGGAGGCTCACGGATACGCAGTATTTT. Translation: CASSVVGTGRLTDTQYF.

The chain employs TRBV6-5 and TRBJ2-7; a possible D gene is TRBD2 (6 bases). Trimming removed 6 bases at V and 4 bases at J, with 19 bases between. Per germline, CDR1 MNHEY and CDR2 SVGAGI. This CDR3 spans 15 amino acids. Here the CDR3 DNA reads TGTGCCAGCAGCTCGGGACTTCCCGGCCTTTACGAGCAGTACTTC. Its protein is CASSSGLPGLYEQYF.

As for this clonotype: One end of the junction is discordant with germline, which a read error may explain. This chain uses TRBV4-2 with TRBJ1-2; 7 positions agree with TRBD1. Germline lookup yields CDR1 LGHNA and CDR2 YNFKEQ. The CDR3 runs 15 residues. CDR3 DNA sequence: TGTGCCTGCAGCCAACGGGACAGCTTGACCTATGGCTACACCTTC. This sequence encodes CACSQRDSLTYGYTF.

This chain uses TRBV7-2 with TRBJ2-1; D unresolved. Germline assignment: CDR1 SGHTA and CDR2 FQGNSA. The CDR3 contains 11 residues. V was cut by 5 bases and J by 10 bases, with 9 bases left in between. Here the CDR3 DNA reads TGTGCCAGCAGCCCCAATTGGGAGCAGTTCTTC. This gives the protein CASSPNWEQFF.

The V call is TRBV6-2 or TRBV6-3, the J call TRBJ1-1, with D unclear. V was clipped by 6 bases and J by 1 base, with 9 bases between them. CDR3 length: 13 amino acids. Germline V gene lookup returns CDR1 MNHEY and CDR2 SVGEGT. In DNA form, the CDR3 reads TGTGCCAGCAGCCAAATTGGGAACACTGAAGCTTTCTTT. Its translation: CASSQIGNTEAFF.

There are a few counts of this clonotype. This sequence joins TRBV12-3 or TRBV12-4 and TRBJ1-5, with D perhaps TRBD1 (5 bases). V dropped 4 bases and J dropped 1 base, with 11 bases sitting between them. The CDR3 runs to 15 residues. CDR3 sequence: CASSSGPVSNQPQHF. CDR3 nucleotides: TGTGCCAGCAGTTCGGGGCCAGTGAGCAATCAGCCCCAGCATTTT.

The chain couples TRBV20-1 to TRBJ2-5, with D possibly being TRBD2 (6 bases). The DNA end is a closer match to TRBJ2-1, so the J assignment may be wrong. Germline CDR1 is DFQATT and CDR2 is SNEGSKA (reference sequence). CDR3 length: 13 residues. The CDR3 protein is CSAPISGQETQFF. The CDR3 DNA reads as TGCAGTGCTCCTATTAGCGGCCAAGAGACCCAGTTCTTC.